This T cell receptor (beta chain) came from a study of blood T cell repertoires in COVID-19. Trimming removed 5 bases from V and 4 bases from J; junction bases left unmatched: 9. The length of the CDR3 is 15 residues. In germline, CDR1 is MNHEY, CDR2 SVGEGT. Sequenced by immunoSEQ multiplex PCR; TCRdb stores in-frame clones only, minus some. The sample has 350,000 to 500,000 clones, over 85% seen once. The TCR originated in a man aged 18 to 29 with COVID-19, enrolled during active disease. The chain carries TRBV6-2 or TRBV6-3 and TRBJ1-1, with 8 bases lining up with TRBD1. The sequencing input was peripheral blood. The CDR3 sequence: CASSTRTGIGTEAFF. The CDR3 coding sequence is TGTGCCAGCAGTACCAGGACAGGGATCGGCACTGAAGCTTTCTTT.